This T cell receptor beta chain was recovered during a study of CD8 T cells in ankylosing spondylitis. TCRdb called the 5' RACE reads again in MiXCR, with one record for every CDR3 protein. The sample shows 250,000 to 350,000 distinct CDR3 sequences, around 21% of them seen only once. Study observations and caveats: Reportedly, matched ankylosing spondylitis synovial fluid was significantly enriched for disease-linked clones.

A single count supports this clonotype. Antigen unknown. Sequences were obtained from blood, either unsorted or a sorted T cell fraction (not recorded which). The origin of this receptor is a female donor with ankylosing spondylitis or in good health (not recorded which).

In nucleotides, the CDR3 is TGTGCCAGTAGTATTCCAGGTGGCACCGGGGAGCTGTTTTTT. Its protein product is CASSIPGGTGELFF. The chain recombines TRBV19 with TRBJ2-2; D uncertain. CDR3 length: 14 residues. The V and J ends lost 3 bases and 4 bases respectively, with 9 bases between them. Germline V gene data show CDR1 as LNHDA and CDR2 as SQIVND (reference sequence). Full variable domain (remainder filled in from reference TRBV19 and TRBJ2-2): DGGITQSPKYLFRKEGQNVTLSCEQNLNHDAMYWYRQDPGQGLRLIYYSQIVNDFQKGDIAEGYSVSREKKESFPLTVTSAQKNPTAFYLCASSIPGGTGELFFGEGSRLTVL.